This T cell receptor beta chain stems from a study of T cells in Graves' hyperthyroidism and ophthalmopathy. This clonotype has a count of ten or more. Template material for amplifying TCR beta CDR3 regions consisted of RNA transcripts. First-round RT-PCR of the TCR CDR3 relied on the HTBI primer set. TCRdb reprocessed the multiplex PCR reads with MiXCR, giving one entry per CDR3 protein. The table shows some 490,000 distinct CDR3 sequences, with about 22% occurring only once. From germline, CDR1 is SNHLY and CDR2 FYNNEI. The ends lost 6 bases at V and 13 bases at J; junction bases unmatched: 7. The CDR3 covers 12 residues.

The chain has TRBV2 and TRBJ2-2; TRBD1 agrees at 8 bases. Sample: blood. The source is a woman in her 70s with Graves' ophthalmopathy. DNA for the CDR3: TGTGCCAGCAGCCCCGGACAGGGCGGGCTGTTTTTT. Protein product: CASSPGQGGLFF. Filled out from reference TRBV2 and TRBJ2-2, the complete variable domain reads EPEVTQTPSHQVTQMGQEVILRCVPISNHLYFYWYRQILGQKVEFLVSFYNNEISEKSEIFDDQFSVERPDGSNFTLKIRSTKLEDSAMYFCASSPGQGGLFFGEGSRLTVL.